The 29 T cell receptor beta chains reported below all come from one sample, sequenced in a study of blood T cell repertoires in COVID-19. The data were produced by immunoSEQ multiplex PCR, yet TCRdb's version contains in-frame clones alone and is incomplete. The sample lists hundreds of thousands of clones, around 83% occurring once. Sequencing was carried out using peripheral blood. The receptors derive from a man of 80 years or more with acute or convalescent COVID-19.

This chain links TRBV28 with TRBJ1-1; maybe TRBD1 (5 bases). The germline V gene encodes CDR1 MDHEN and CDR2 SYDVKM. V gave up 5 bases and J gave up 1 base, with 8 bases separating them. This CDR3 comprises 13 residues. The chain's CDR3 is CASSRQKNTEAFF. The CDR3 DNA follows: TGTGCCAGCAGTCGACAGAAGAACACTGAAGCTTTCTTT.

CDR3 DNA sequence: TGTGCCAGCAGCAGTGGGACAACTGTGTCTGACTATGGCTACACCTTC. It yields the protein CASSSGTTVSDYGYTF. The chain is built from TRBV6-6 and TRBJ1-2; D possibly corresponds to TRBD1 (6 bases). Germline-derived CDR1 and CDR2 are MNHNY and SVGAGI (reference sequence). V lost 6 bases to trimming and J lost 3 bases, with 20 bases between them. The CDR3 extends over 16 amino acids.

The CDR3 bases are TGTGCCAGCAGCCGGACAGGGGACCAAGAGACCCAGTACTTC. Its translation: CASSRTGDQETQYF. The chain couples TRBV6-6 to TRBJ2-5; TRBD1 matches 9 bases. There are 14 residues in the CDR3. Looked up from germline, CDR1 is MNHNY and CDR2 is SVGAGI (reference sequence). Germline trimming cut 6 bases from V and 0 bases from J; bases unmatched to any gene: 2.

CDR3 nucleotide sequence: TGTGCCAGCAGTTTAAGTGGGCGTAAGGGGGCGAGAGAGCAGTACTTC. Residues: CASSLSGRKGAREQYF. The V gene is TRBV28, the J gene TRBJ2-7; 7 bases line up with TRBD1. V trimming: 2 bases; J trimming: 7 bases; junction bases outside the gene matches: 14. The length of the CDR3 is 16 residues. Germline assignment: CDR1 MDHEN and CDR2 SYDVKM. The full variable domain, its missing parts supplied by reference TRBV28 and TRBJ2-7, is DVKVTQSSRYLVKRTGEKVFLECVQDMDHENMFWYRQDPGLGLRLIYFSYDVKMKEKGDIPEGYSVSREKKERFSLILESASTNQTSMYLCASSLSGRKGAREQYFGPGTRLTVT.

The chain has TRBV27 and TRBJ1-4, with TRBD1 as a possible D gene (6 bases). V was shortened by 5 bases and J by 8 bases, with 15 bases between the two germline ends. Per the germline V gene, CDR1 is MNHEY and CDR2 is SMNVEV (reference sequence). The CDR3 has 14 residues. The CDR3 spells CASSQGQLGEKLFF. The CDR3 coding sequence is TGTGCCAGCAGTCAAGGACAGTTGGGGGAAAAACTGTTTTTT. The complete variable domain, with remaining parts taken from reference TRBV27 and TRBJ1-4, reads EAQVTQNPRYLITVTGKKLTVTCSQNMNHEYMSWYRQDPGLGLRQIYYSMNVEVTDKGDVPEGYKVSRKEKRNFPLILESPSPNQTSLYFCASSQGQLGEKLFFGSGTQLSVL.

The chain uses TRBV30 and TRBJ2-2; TRBD1 agrees at 10 bases. CDR1 GTSNPN and CDR2 SVGIG come from the germline V gene (reference sequence). The CDR3 has 14 amino acids. With 2 bases clipped from V and 10 bases from J, the junction kept 7 bases outside the gene matches. CDR3 protein: CAWSIRTGGSELFF. The CDR3 DNA sequence: TGTGCCTGGAGTATTCGGACAGGGGGATCGGAGCTGTTTTTT.

This chain links TRBV28 with TRBJ1-4, with D hard to call. CDR1 and CDR2 from the germline V gene are MDHEN and SYDVKM. Trimming removed 3 bases from V and 8 bases from J, with 7 bases in between. The CDR3 runs to 12 residues. The CDR3 reads CASSFGEEKLFF. CDR3 in DNA: TGTGCCAGCAGTTTTGGAGAGGAAAAACTGTTTTTT.

The gene calls are TRBV6-5 and TRBJ1-2; D is possibly TRBD1 (5 bases). The CDR3 contains 13 residues. Trimming pared 6 bases from V and 4 bases from J, leaving 12 bases between. The germline CDR1 and CDR2 sequences are MNHEY and SVGAGI. The CDR3 region has the DNA TGTGCCAGCAGACCACTGGGGGGCTATGGCTACACCTTC. This gives the protein CASRPLGGYGYTF.

V gene TRBV5-1 combines with J gene TRBJ2-1, with D possibly matching TRBD1 (7 bases). Germline V gene data show CDR1 as SGHRS and CDR2 as YFSETQ. CDR3 size: 18 residues. Trimming took 7 bases from V and 0 from J, leaving 23 bases between them. CDR3 coding DNA: TGCGCCAGCGCGGGGCTGACGAGACAGGGCAGCTCCTACAATGAGCAGTTCTTC. This encodes CASAGLTRQGSSYNEQFF. Together with reference TRBV5-1 and TRBJ2-1, the CDR3 gives the full variable domain: KAGVTQTPRYLIKTRGQQVTLSCSPISGHRSVSWYQQTPGQGLQFLFEYFSETQRNKGNFPGRFSGRQFSNSRSEMNVSTLELGDSALYLCASAGLTRQGSSYNEQFFGPGTRLTVL.

This clone has only one observation. V is TRBV2 and J is TRBJ2-7; 14 bases line up with TRBD2. CDR1 is SNHLY and CDR2 is FYNNEI in the germline V gene. The CDR3 is 14 amino acids. Trimming cost V 9 bases and J 5 bases; bases outside gene matches: 6. The CDR3 DNA reads TGTGCCAGTAAACCGGGACTAGCGGGAGACGAGCAGTACTTC. Amino acid sequence: CASKPGLAGDEQYF.

This rearrangement joins TRBV2 to TRBJ2-5; perhaps TRBD2 as D (5 bases). Per germline, CDR1 SNHLY and CDR2 FYNNEI. CDR3 size: 15 residues. V lost 2 bases, J lost 5 bases, and 15 bases lay in between. The DNA of the CDR3 is TGTGCCAGCAGTGAACGGCTAGCCGGTGGGGAGACCCAGTACTTC. Amino acids: CASSERLAGGETQYF.

The rearrangement uses TRBV5-1 and TRBJ1-1; a weak D match, TRBD1 (5 bases). Germline-derived CDR1 and CDR2 are SGHRS and YFSETQ. V dropped 0 bases and J dropped 1 base, with 22 bases sitting between them. The CDR3 spans 19 residues. The CDR3, as DNA: TGCGCCAGCAGCTTGGTTTACCGTGGCGGGGGAAGGGAGAACACTGAAGCTTTCTTT. As protein: CASSLVYRGGGRENTEAFF.

The chain links TRBV29-1 to TRBJ1-3; D is perhaps TRBD1 (5 bases). Trimming took 7 bases from V and 4 from J, leaving 8 bases between them. This CDR3 region has 11 residues. Germline assignment: CDR1 SQVTM and CDR2 ANQGSEA. The CDR3 sequence is CSAGAGNTIYF. The CDR3, as DNA: TGCAGCGCTGGGGCCGGAAACACCATATATTTT.

The gene calls are TRBV10-2 and TRBJ2-7, with a possible D match to TRBD1 (5 bases). Germline CDR1 WSHSY, CDR2 SAAADI. Trimming cost V 5 bases and J 3 bases, with 17 bases left between them. The CDR3 runs to 15 residues. CDR3 in DNA: TGCGCCAGCAGTAAGGGGAAACAGCTGAACTACGAGCAGTACTTC. Protein: CASSKGKQLNYEQYF.

The chain is built from TRBV19 and TRBJ2-1; 9 nucleotides agree with TRBD2. Germline lookup yields CDR1 LNHDA and CDR2 SQIVND (reference sequence). Trimming removed 7 bases from V and 2 bases from J; junction bases left unmatched: 6. There are 15 residues in the CDR3. The DNA for the CDR3 is TGTGCCAGTAACCCCGGGACTAGCCCCTACAATGAGCAGTTCTTC. Amino acids: CASNPGTSPYNEQFF.

This clone is medium-sized (0.01 to 0.1%) within its sample. The chain recombines TRBV24-1 with TRBJ2-2; TRBD1 agrees at 12 bases. J gave up 0 bases and V 9 bases, and 7 bases lay outside the gene matches. In germline, CDR1 is KGHDR, CDR2 SFDVKD. The length of the CDR3 is 17 residues. The CDR3, as DNA: TGTGCCACCGCGCTCGGGACAGGGGGCGCGAACACCGGGGAGCTGTTTTTT. This gives the protein CATALGTGGANTGELFF.

This chain links TRBV6-2 or TRBV6-3 with TRBJ2-2, with D perhaps matching TRBD2 (7 bases). The CDR3 runs 17 residues. Germline CDR1 is MNHEY and CDR2 is SVGEGT. V dropped 5 bases and J dropped 4 bases, with 20 bases sitting between them. The CDR3 sequence is CASSHDVRGAITGELFF. Written as DNA, the CDR3 is TGTGCCAGCAGTCACGACGTCCGGGGGGCCATCACCGGGGAGCTGTTTTTT.

The genes are TRBV7-3 and TRBJ2-5, with unresolved D. The ends were cut back, 5 bases at V and 5 bases at J, with 12 bases in the middle. The CDR3 has 13 amino acids. Per germline, CDR1 SGHTA and CDR2 FQGTGA. The CDR3 sequence: CASSRRSRETQYF. The CDR3 DNA sequence: TGTGCCAGCAGCCGGCGGAGTCGGGAGACCCAGTACTTC.

In nucleotides, the CDR3 is TGCAGCGTACGACAGGTAGCTAACTATGGCTACACCTTC. This codes for CSVRQVANYGYTF. The chain combines TRBV29-1 with TRBJ1-2, with D possibly matching TRBD1 (6 bases). With 6 bases removed from V and 0 bases from J, the gap between germline ends came to 11 bases. The CDR3 is made up of 13 amino acids. Per germline, CDR1 SQVTM and CDR2 ANQGSEA.

About this clone itself: In the same sample, other DNA sequences code for this CDR3. The chain uses TRBV5-1 and TRBJ1-1; the match to TRBD1 covers 8 bases. The V gene's germline CDR1 is SGHRS and CDR2 YFSETQ. This CDR3 has 15 amino acids. The V gene end was trimmed by 0 bases and the J gene end by 3 bases; junction bases not matched to a gene: 4. CDR3 amino acids: CASSLGQGLDTEAFF. The DNA for the CDR3 is TGCGCCAGCAGCTTGGGACAGGGGCTGGACACTGAAGCTTTCTTT. Using reference TRBV5-1 and TRBJ1-1 for the parts outside the CDR3, the full variable domain is KAGVTQTPRYLIKTRGQQVTLSCSPISGHRSVSWYQQTPGQGLQFLFEYFSETQRNKGNFPGRFSGRQFSNSRSEMNVSTLELGDSALYLCASSLGQGLDTEAFFGQGTRLTVV.

This chain uses TRBV27 with TRBJ2-3; 8 bases agree with TRBD1. Trimming removed 3 bases from V and 8 bases from J; junction bases left unmatched: 10. The CDR3 covers 15 residues. Germline lookup yields CDR1 MNHEY and CDR2 SMNVEV (reference sequence). The CDR3 DNA reads as TGTGCCAGCAGTTTCCCGGGCAGGGGGCTTATTACGCAGTATTTT. This gives the protein CASSFPGRGLITQYF.

This chain links TRBV2 with TRBJ2-7; D not resolved. The germline V and J ends were trimmed by 7 bases and 0 bases, with 10 bases remaining between them. This CDR3 has 13 residues. Germline CDR1 reads SNHLY; CDR2 reads FYNNEI. CDR3 DNA sequence: TGTGCCAGCACCGGAGCCCACTCCTACGAGCAGTACTTC. As protein: CASTGAHSYEQYF. The complete variable domain, with remaining parts taken from reference TRBV2 and TRBJ2-7, reads EPEVTQTPSHQVTQMGQEVILRCVPISNHLYFYWYRQILGQKVEFLVSFYNNEISEKSEIFDDQFSVERPDGSNFTLKIRSTKLEDSAMYFCASTGAHSYEQYFGPGTRLTVT.

This rearrangement joins TRBV5-1 to TRBJ1-3; 7 bases align to TRBD1. The trim removed 4 bases at V and 1 base at J, leaving 8 bases unmatched. This CDR3 has 16 residues. Germline lookup yields CDR1 SGHRS and CDR2 YFSETQ. CDR3 residues: CASSNGQAHSGNTIYF. In DNA, the CDR3 is TGCGCCAGCAGCAATGGACAGGCTCATTCTGGAAACACCATATATTTT.

As for this clone: This same CDR3 is encoded by further DNA sequences in the sample. The chain joins TRBV2 to TRBJ2-3; D possibly corresponds to TRBD2 (6 bases). The V gene's germline CDR1 is SNHLY and CDR2 FYNNEI. The CDR3 sequence is 12 residues long. V was cut by 7 bases and J by 3 bases, with 8 bases left in between. The CDR3 DNA reads as TGTGCCAGCAATCGGGGGACAGATACGCAGTATTTT. Amino acid sequence: CASNRGTDTQYF.

The rearrangement uses TRBV7-9 and TRBJ1-3; D may be TRBD1 (6 bases). V was shortened by 1 base and J by 2 bases, with 6 bases between the two germline ends. Germline V gene lookup returns CDR1 SEHNR and CDR2 FQNEAQ (reference sequence). The length of the CDR3 is 14 residues. The CDR3, as DNA: TGTGCCAGCAGCTTAGGGACAGCTGGAAACACCATATATTTT. This translates into CASSLGTAGNTIYF.

The chain recombines TRBV14 with TRBJ2-1; possible D gene TRBD1, 6 bases. The germline gives CDR1 SGHDN, CDR2 FVKESK. This CDR3 contains 14 residues. V lost 4 bases to trimming and J lost 4 bases, with 11 bases between them. CDR3 protein: CASSPQGPYNEQFF. The CDR3 DNA reads as TGTGCCAGCAGCCCACAGGGTCCTTACAATGAGCAGTTCTTC.

The chain is built from TRBV15 and TRBJ1-5, with D uncertain. Germline V gene sequence: CDR1 LNHNV, CDR2 YYDKDF (reference sequence). Trimming stripped 0 bases from V and 2 bases from J, with 11 bases between. The CDR3 is 16 amino acids. This CDR3 is CATSRDRGSGNQPQHF. The CDR3 DNA sequence: TGTGCCACCAGCAGAGATCGAGGCAGCGGCAATCAGCCCCAGCATTTT.

V is TRBV29-1 and J is TRBJ2-3; 8 bases line up with TRBD1. CDR3 size: 14 residues. V was pared by 8 bases and J by 0 bases, with 7 bases of the junction left unmatched. Looked up from germline, CDR1 is SQVTM and CDR2 is ANQGSEA. CDR3 in DNA: TGCAGCCACGACAGGGGCTCTAGCACAGATACGCAGTATTTT. Translating gives CSHDRGSSTDTQYF.

This clone has a count of ten or more. This rearrangement joins TRBV7-9 to TRBJ2-3, with 7 bases identical to TRBD1. J was trimmed by 6 bases and V by 8 bases; bases with no gene match: 11. The CDR3 runs to 14 residues. CDR1 is SEHNR and CDR2 is FQNEAQ in the germline V gene (reference sequence). The CDR3 coding sequence is TGTGCCAGCCGCCAGGGGGTTAAGGGTGATACGCAGTATTTT. Translation gives CASRQGVKGDTQYF.